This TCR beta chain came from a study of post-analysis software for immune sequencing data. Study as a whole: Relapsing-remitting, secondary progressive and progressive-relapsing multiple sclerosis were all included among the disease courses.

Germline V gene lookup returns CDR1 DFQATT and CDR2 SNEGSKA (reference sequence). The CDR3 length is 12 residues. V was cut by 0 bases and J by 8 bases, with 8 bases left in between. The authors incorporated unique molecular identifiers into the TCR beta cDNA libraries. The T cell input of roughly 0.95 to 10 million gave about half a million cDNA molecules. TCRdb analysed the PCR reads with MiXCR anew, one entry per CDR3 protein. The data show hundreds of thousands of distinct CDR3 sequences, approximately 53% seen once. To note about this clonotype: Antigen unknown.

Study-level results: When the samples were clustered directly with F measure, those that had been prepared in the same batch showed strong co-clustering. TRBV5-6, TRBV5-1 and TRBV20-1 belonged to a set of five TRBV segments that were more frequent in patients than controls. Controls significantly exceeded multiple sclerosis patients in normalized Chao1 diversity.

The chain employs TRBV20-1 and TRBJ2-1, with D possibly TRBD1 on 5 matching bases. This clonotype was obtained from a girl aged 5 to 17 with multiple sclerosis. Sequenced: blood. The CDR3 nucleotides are TGCAGTGCTAGAGACAGGGTCGATGAGCAGTTCTTC. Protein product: CSARDRVDEQFF.